The present TCR beta chain was sequenced within a study of siplizumab effects on memory and regulatory T cells. Researchers maintained the mixed lymphocyte reaction cells in coculture at 37°C for five to six days. Trimming stripped 2 bases from V and 7 bases from J, with 21 bases between. This CDR3 has 17 amino acids. Germline V CDR1 and CDR2: MNHEY, SMNVEV (reference sequence). The repertoire was sequenced with immunoSEQ multiplex PCR; TCRdb's copy has only in-frame clones and lacks some. The sample lists roughly 7,000 clones, around 33% occurring once. Notes on this clone: As yet, its antigen is unknown.

The sequence came from a human donor in good health; the cells came from an allogeneic mixed lymphocyte reaction. Sequenced: CFSE-low (dividing) CD8+ T cells sorted from an allogeneic mixed lymphocyte reaction. The chain joins TRBV27 to TRBJ2-1; D possibly corresponds to TRBD2 (5 bases). Here the CDR3 DNA reads TGTGCCAGCAGTTTAGCGTCCGTGGTTGTAGCGCAAAATGAGCAGTTCTTC. Protein sequence: CASSLASVVVAQNEQFF.